These 14 T cell receptor beta chains were all obtained from the same sample, sequenced in a study of OX40 agonist ivuxolimab in advanced cancers. The assay was immunoSEQ multiplex PCR, and TCRdb's table has in-frame clones only and misses some. In the table there are roughly 89,000 clones, around 84% of which are singletons. The sequences come from CD4+ or CD8+ T cells sorted from blood, collected in a trial of the OX40 agonist ivuxolimab. The source of these receptors is an adult with an advanced solid tumor such as melanoma, head and neck, liver or kidney cancer.

The V gene is TRBV12-2, the J gene TRBJ2-7; the table's D call, TRBD1, was not checked against the DNA. TRBV12-2 is given as a pseudogene. The CDR3 is 15 amino acids. Here the CDR3 DNA reads TGTGCAAGTCGCTTACCGGGACAGGGTGTCCACGAGCAGTACTTC. The encoded protein is CASRLPGQGVHEQYF.

The CDR3 here is CASKEEGNTEAFF. The CDR3 region has the DNA TGTGCCAGCAAGGAGGAAGGGAACACTGAAGCTTTCTTT. The J gene is TRBJ1-1, the V gene TRBV18; no clear D. Germline CDR1 is KGHSH and CDR2 is LQKENI. This CDR3 has 13 residues. Trimming stripped 8 bases from V and 1 base from J, with 11 bases between.

This clone has just a few counts. This rearrangement joins TRBV30 to TRBJ2-3; D may be TRBD1 (6 bases). The CDR3 runs to 14 residues. The germline V gene encodes CDR1 GTSNPN and CDR2 SVGIG (reference sequence). With 5 bases removed from V and 5 bases from J, the gap between germline ends came to 17 bases. CDR3 in amino acids: CAWGGGGSGDTQYF. The CDR3 nucleotides read TGTGCCTGGGGGGGCGGTGGGAGTGGAGATACGCAGTATTTT.

The chain uses TRBV19 and TRBJ2-3, with D possibly being TRBD2 (5 bases). Germline loops: CDR1 LNHDA, CDR2 SQIVND (reference sequence). This CDR3 region has 16 residues. Trimming shortened V by 3 bases and J by 0 bases, and 13 bases separated the two germline ends. CDR3 DNA: TGTGCCAGTAGTATTCTTGGGGAGACTAGCACAGATACGCAGTATTTT. It encodes CASSILGETSTDTQYF.

The genes are TRBV2 and TRBJ1-2; possibly TRBD1 for D (5 bases). The V gene lost 5 bases and the J gene lost 4 bases, with 14 bases spanning the gap. CDR1 is SNHLY, CDR2 FYNNEI, per germline. The CDR3 extends over 14 amino acids. The CDR3 reads CASSPNQGAYGYTF. As DNA, the CDR3 is TGTGCCAGCAGTCCTAATCAGGGTGCCTATGGCTACACCTTC.

The chain has TRBV19 and TRBJ1-2; 11 nucleotides agree with TRBD1. CDR1 LNHDA and CDR2 SQIVND come from the germline V gene (reference sequence). The V and J ends lost 1 base and 6 bases, in that order; junction bases with no gene match: 4. CDR3 length: 15 amino acids. CDR3 sequence reads: CASSIGTGGVNGYTF. In nucleotides, the CDR3 is TGTGCCAGTAGTATAGGGACAGGGGGCGTCAATGGCTACACCTTC.

The V gene is TRBV9, the J gene TRBJ2-2, with D uncertain. The germline V gene has CDR1 SGDLS and CDR2 YYNGEE. The CDR3 loop spans 13 amino acids. Trimming stripped 6 bases from V and 5 bases from J, with 11 bases between. CDR3 bases: TGTGCCAGCAAGGGTGGGTTGACCGGGGAGCTGTTTTTT. It specifies CASKGGLTGELFF.

This clone has just one count. The V and J genes are TRBV7-9 and TRBJ2-7; D not certain. This CDR3 region has 13 residues. Germline values: CDR1 SEHNR, CDR2 FQNEAQ (reference sequence). Trimming removed 5 bases at V and 4 bases at J, with 12 bases between. The CDR3 DNA reads as TGTGCCAGCAGCCTTTCCCCCAGTTACGAGCAGTACTTC. Translation: CASSLSPSYEQYF.

This chain joins TRBV6-5 and TRBJ2-7; D could derive from TRBD1 or TRBD2 (5 bases each). This CDR3 has 12 residues. V was trimmed by 5 bases and J by 2 bases, leaving 7 bases between them. CDR1 and CDR2 from the germline V gene are MNHEY and SVGAGI. In DNA form, the CDR3 reads TGTGCCAGCAGTGGGGGTCCCTACGAGCAGTACTTC. This gives the protein CASSGGPYEQYF.

This clone appeared a few times. The chain couples TRBV15 to TRBJ1-2, with TRBD1 as a possible D gene (5 bases). The CDR3 contains 15 residues. V was shortened by 0 bases and J by 0 bases, with 8 bases between the two germline ends. Germline V gene lookup returns CDR1 LNHNV and CDR2 YYDKDF (reference sequence). CDR3 nucleotide sequence: TGTGCCACCAGCAGAGATGGCAGGGCTAACTATGGCTACACCTTC. It encodes CATSRDGRANYGYTF.

The rearrangement joins TRBV19 to TRBJ1-5, with a possible D match to TRBD1 (6 bases). CDR1 and CDR2 (germline): LNHDA, SQIVND (reference sequence). The V gene lost 4 bases and the J gene lost 2 bases, with 12 bases spanning the gap. CDR3 size: 15 residues. The CDR3 coding sequence is TGTGCCAGTAGTACCAGGGGCGTCGGCAATCAGCCCCAGCATTTT. Translated: CASSTRGVGNQPQHF.

The chain has TRBV5-1 and TRBJ2-3; tentatively, D is TRBD1 (7 bases). Trimming stripped 4 bases from V and 5 bases from J, with 14 bases between. The germline gives CDR1 SGHRS, CDR2 YFSETQ. The CDR3 is made up of 14 amino acids. The CDR3 DNA is TGCGCCAGCAGCCGGCGGGACAGACAAGATACGCAGTATTTT. It encodes CASSRRDRQDTQYF.

This chain uses TRBV30 with TRBJ1-4; 7 bases fit TRBD1. Germline assignment: CDR1 GTSNPN and CDR2 SVGIG (reference sequence). This CDR3 has 14 amino acids. Germline trimming cut 2 bases from V and 6 bases from J; bases unmatched to any gene: 6. Written as DNA, the CDR3 is TGTGCCTGGAGTAGGACAGGCGCCGATGAAAAACTGTTTTTT. Translated: CAWSRTGADEKLFF.

The chain has TRBV7-9 and TRBJ1-1; no clear D gene. Deletions cut 2 bases from V and 5 bases from J, with 9 bases between. CDR3 length equals 13 residues. Germline CDR1 SEHNR, CDR2 FQNEAQ (reference sequence). CDR3 region: CASSLPGRTEAFF. Written as DNA, the CDR3 is TGTGCCAGCAGCTTACCGGGTAGGACTGAAGCTTTCTTT. Together with reference TRBV7-9 and TRBJ1-1, the CDR3 gives the full variable domain: DTGVSQNPRHKITKRGQNVTFRCDPISEHNRLYWYRQTLGQGPEFLTYFQNEAQLEKSRLLSDRFSAERPKGSFSTLEIQRTEQGDSAMYLCASSLPGRTEAFFGQGTRLTVV.